The source of this T cell receptor (beta chain) is a study of T cell responses to AZD1222 COVID-19 vaccine. Regarding the study as a whole: After two AZD1222 doses, spike-specific TCR breadth and depth rose versus day 0. Close to half of all spike-specific TCRs reportedly target regions of the variants that are unmutated.

The data were produced by immunoSEQ multiplex PCR, yet TCRdb's version contains in-frame clones alone and is incomplete. The sample has some 150,000 clones; roughly 92% are singletons. To note about this clone: Its antigen is unidentified.

Germline V CDR1 and CDR2: LNHNV, YYDKDF (reference sequence). Trimming took 0 bases from V and 0 from J, leaving 9 bases between them. The CDR3 consists of 17 residues. This sequence was found in an adult in good health. Sequencing used peripheral blood, obtained on day 0 of AZD1222 vaccination. The chain carries TRBV15 and TRBJ2-6, with D tentatively TRBD2 (6 bases). The DNA for the CDR3 is TGTGCCACCAGCAGAGATCCGCGGGGCTCTGGGGCCAACGTCCTGACTTTC. Protein product: CATSRDPRGSGANVLTF.